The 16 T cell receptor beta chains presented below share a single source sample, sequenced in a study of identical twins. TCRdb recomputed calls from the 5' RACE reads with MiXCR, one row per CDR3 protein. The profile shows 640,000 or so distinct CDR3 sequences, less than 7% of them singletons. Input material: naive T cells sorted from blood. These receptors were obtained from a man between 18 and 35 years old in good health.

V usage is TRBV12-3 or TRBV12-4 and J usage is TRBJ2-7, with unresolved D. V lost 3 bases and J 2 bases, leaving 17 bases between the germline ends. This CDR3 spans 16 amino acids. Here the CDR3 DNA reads TGTGCCAGCAGTTTCGCCGCTCGTGGGTTTACCTACGAGCAGTACTTC. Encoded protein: CASSFAARGFTYEQYF.

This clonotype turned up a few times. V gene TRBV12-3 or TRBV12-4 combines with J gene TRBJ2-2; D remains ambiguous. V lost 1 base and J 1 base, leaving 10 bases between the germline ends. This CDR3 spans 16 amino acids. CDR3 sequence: CASSLEAGLNTGELFF. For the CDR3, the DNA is TGTGCCAGCAGTTTAGAAGCAGGATTGAACACCGGGGAGCTGTTTTTT.

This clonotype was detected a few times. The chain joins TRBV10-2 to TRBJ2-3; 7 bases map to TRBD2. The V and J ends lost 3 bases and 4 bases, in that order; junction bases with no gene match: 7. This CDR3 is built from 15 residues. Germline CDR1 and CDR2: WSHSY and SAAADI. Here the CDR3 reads CASSDPWGGADTQYF. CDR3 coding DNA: TGCGCCAGCAGTGATCCCTGGGGAGGGGCAGATACGCAGTATTTT.

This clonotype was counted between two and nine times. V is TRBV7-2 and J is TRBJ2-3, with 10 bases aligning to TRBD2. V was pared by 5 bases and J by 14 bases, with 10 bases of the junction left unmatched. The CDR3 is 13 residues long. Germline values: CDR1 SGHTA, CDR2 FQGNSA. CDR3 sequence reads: CASSIGEAGGPYF. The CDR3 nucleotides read TGTGCCAGCAGCATAGGCGAAGCGGGAGGGCCGTATTTT.

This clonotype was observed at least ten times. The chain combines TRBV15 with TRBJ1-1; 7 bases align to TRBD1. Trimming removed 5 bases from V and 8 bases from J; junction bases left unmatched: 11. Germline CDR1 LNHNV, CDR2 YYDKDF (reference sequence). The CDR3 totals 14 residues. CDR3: CATSRTRGGSEAFF. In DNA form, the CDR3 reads TGTGCCACCAGCCGGACTAGAGGGGGCTCCGAAGCTTTCTTT. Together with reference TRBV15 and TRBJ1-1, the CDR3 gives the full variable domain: DAMVIQNPRYQVTQFGKPVTLSCSQTLNHNVMYWYQQKSSQAPKLLFHYYDKDFNNEADTPDNFQSRRPNTSFCFLDIRSPGLGDTAMYLCATSRTRGGSEAFFGQGTRLTVV.

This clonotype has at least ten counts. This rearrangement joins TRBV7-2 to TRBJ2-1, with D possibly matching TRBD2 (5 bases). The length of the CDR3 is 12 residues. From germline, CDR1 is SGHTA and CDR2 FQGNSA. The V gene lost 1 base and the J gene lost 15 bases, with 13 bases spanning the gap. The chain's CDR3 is CASSLDRSSRFF. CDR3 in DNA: TGTGCCAGCAGCTTAGATAGGTCTAGCAGGTTCTTC.

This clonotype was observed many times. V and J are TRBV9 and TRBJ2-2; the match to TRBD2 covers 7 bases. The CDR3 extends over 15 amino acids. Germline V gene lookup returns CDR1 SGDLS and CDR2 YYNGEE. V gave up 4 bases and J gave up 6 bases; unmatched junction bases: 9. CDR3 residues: CASSPHARGAGELFF. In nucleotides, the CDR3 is TGTGCCAGCAGCCCCCACGCCCGGGGGGCCGGGGAGCTGTTTTTT.

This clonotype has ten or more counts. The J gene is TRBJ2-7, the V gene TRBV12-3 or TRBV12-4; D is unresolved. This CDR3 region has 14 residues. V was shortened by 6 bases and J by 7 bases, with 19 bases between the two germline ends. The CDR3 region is CASSPPHQVEEQYF. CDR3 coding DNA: TGTGCCAGCAGCCCCCCGCATCAAGTGGAGGAGCAGTACTTC.

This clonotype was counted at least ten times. The DNA for the CDR3 is TGTGCCATCAGTGAGGGTTTGAGGGGAAGCGGGGAGCTGTTTTTT. This translates into CAISEGLRGSGELFF. This chain connects TRBV10-3 to TRBJ2-2; D may be TRBD1 or TRBD2 (5 bases each). V dropped 2 bases and J dropped 7 bases, with 14 bases sitting between them. CDR1 and CDR2 (germline): ENHRY, SYGVKD. This CDR3 has 15 amino acids.

The CDR3 sequence: CSARDPSRANVLTF. CDR3 in DNA: TGCAGTGCTAGGGACCCAAGTAGGGCCAACGTCCTGACTTTC. The J gene is TRBJ2-6, the V gene TRBV20-1, with D uncertain. The CDR3 loop spans 14 amino acids. V was trimmed by 3 bases and J by 5 bases, leaving 11 bases between them. The germline V gene has CDR1 DFQATT and CDR2 SNEGSKA (reference sequence).

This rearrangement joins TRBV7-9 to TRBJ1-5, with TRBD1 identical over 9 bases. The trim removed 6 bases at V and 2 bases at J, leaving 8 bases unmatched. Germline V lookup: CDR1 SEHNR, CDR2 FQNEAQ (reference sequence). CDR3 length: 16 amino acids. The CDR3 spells CASRPEQGAGNQPQHF. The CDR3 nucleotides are TGTGCCAGCAGGCCGGAACAGGGGGCAGGCAATCAGCCCCAGCATTTT.

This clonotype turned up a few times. The DNA of the CDR3 is TGCGCCAGCAGCCAAGATAACCCTGAAGCTTTCTTT. Translating it yields CASSQDNPEAFF. The rearrangement uses TRBV4-1 and TRBJ1-1; D gene ambiguous. Trimming left V 0 bases short and J 6 bases short, with 5 bases between. There are 12 residues in the CDR3. CDR1 and CDR2 from the germline V gene are MGHRA and YSYEKL.

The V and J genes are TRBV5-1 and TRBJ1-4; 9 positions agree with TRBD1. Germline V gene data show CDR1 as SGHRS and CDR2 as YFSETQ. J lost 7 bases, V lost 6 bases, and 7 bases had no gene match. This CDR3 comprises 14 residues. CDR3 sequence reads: CASTTGTGREKLFF. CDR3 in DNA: TGCGCCAGCACCACCGGGACAGGGCGTGAAAAACTGTTTTTT.

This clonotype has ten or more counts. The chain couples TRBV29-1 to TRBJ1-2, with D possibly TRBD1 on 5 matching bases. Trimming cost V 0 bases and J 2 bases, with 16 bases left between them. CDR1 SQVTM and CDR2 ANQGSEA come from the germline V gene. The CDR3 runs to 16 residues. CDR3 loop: CSVEDDGGLRNYGYTF. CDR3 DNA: TGCAGCGTTGAAGATGACGGGGGACTCAGGAACTATGGCTACACCTTC.

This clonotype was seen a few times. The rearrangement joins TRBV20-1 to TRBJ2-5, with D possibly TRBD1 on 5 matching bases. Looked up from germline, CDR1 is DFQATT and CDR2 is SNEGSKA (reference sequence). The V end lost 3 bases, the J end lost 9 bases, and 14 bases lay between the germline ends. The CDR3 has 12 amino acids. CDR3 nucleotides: TGCAGTGCTAGTGGGAAGGGGATGCCCCAGTACTTC. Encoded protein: CSASGKGMPQYF.

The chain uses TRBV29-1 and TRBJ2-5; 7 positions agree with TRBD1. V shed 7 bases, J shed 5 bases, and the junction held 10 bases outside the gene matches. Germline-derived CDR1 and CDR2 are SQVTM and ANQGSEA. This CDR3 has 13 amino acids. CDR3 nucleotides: TGCAGCGGCCGGACAGGTACGGCGGAGACCCAGTACTTC. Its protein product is CSGRTGTAETQYF.